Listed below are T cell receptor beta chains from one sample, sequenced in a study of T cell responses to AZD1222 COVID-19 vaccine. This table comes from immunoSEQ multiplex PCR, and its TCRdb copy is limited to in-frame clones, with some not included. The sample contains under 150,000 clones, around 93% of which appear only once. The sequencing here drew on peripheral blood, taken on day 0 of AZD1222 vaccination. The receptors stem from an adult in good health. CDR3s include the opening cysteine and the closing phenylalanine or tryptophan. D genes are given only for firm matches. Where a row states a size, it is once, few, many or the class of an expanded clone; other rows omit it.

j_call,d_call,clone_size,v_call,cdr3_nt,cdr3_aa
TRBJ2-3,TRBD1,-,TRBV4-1,TGCGCCAGCAGCCAAGATCTCGACAGGGGGCGAGATACGCAGTATTTT,CASSQDLDRGRDTQYF
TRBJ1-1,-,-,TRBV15,TGTGCCACCAGCAGTAGAGAAAACACTGAAGCTTTCTTT,CATSSRENTEAFF
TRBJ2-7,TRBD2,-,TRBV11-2,TGTGCCAGCAGCAGGGACTACCGCTACGAGCAGTACTTC,CASSRDYRYEQYF
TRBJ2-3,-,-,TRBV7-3,TGTGCCAGCAGCTTACCAGGCACAGATACGCAGTATTTT,CASSLPGTDTQYF
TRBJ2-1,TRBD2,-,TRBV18,TGTGCCAGCTCACCACCGAAACTAGCGGGAGGGGTTGAGCAGTTCTTC,CASSPPKLAGGVEQFF
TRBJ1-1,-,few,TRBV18,TGTGCCAGCTGGGGGGGAAGAGGGACTGAAGCTTTCTTT,CASWGGRGTEAFF
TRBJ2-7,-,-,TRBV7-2,TGTGCCAGCAGCTTAGGTTCCTACGAGCAGTACTTC,CASSLGSYEQYF
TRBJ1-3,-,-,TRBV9,TGTGCCAGCAGCGTAGTAGGCTCTGGAAACACCATATATTTT,CASSVVGSGNTIYF
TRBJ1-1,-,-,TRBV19,TGTGCCAGTAGTAGGCAGATGAACACTGAAGCTTTCTTT,CASSRQMNTEAFF
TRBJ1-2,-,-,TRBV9,TGTGCCAGTAACGGAAACGAAGGGGGGGGCTACACCTTC,CASNGNEGGGYTF
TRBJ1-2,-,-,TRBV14,TGTGCCAGCAGCCAAGGGAGAGCTAACTATGGCTACACCTTC,CASSQGRANYGYTF
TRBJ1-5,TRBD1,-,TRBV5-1,TGCGCCAGCAGCAGCGGACAGGGAAGCAATCAGCCCCAGCATTTT,CASSSGQGSNQPQHF
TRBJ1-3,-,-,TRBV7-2,TGTGCCAGCAGCTTACGGGGGGCTAGGCTGGGAAACACCATATATTTT,CASSLRGARLGNTIYF
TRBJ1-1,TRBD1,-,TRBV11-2,TGTGCCAGCAGCCGACAAGCAGGGGGCATGAACACTGAAGCTTTCTTT,CASSRQAGGMNTEAFF
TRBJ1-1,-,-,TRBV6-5,TGTGCCAGCAGTTACTCGACGGCCAACACTGAAGCTTTCTTT,CASSYSTANTEAFF
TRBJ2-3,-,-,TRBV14,TGTGCCAGCAGCCGAGATCGGACGCCTAGCACAGATACGCAGTATTTT,CASSRDRTPSTDTQYF
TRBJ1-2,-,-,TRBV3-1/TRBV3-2,TGTGCCAGCAGCCAAGGACGCAACTATGGCTACACCTTC,CASSQGRNYGYTF
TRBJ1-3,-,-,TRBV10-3,TGTGCCACCCGGGCCATTGGAAACACCATATATTTT,CATRAIGNTIYF
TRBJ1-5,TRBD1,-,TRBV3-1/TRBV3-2,TGTGCCAGCAGCCAGACAGGGCGTCAGCCCCAGCATTTT,CASSQTGRQPQHF
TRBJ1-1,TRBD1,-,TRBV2,TGTGCCAGCAGCGCCGACAGGGCGGGCACTGAAGCTTTCTTT,CASSADRAGTEAFF
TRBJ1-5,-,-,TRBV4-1,TGCGCCAGCAGCGAGAGGGTAAATCAGCCCCAGCATTTT,CASSERVNQPQHF
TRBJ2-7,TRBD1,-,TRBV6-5,TGTGCCAGCAGGGCACCGACAGGGGGAGGCTACGAGCAGTACTTC,CASRAPTGGGYEQYF
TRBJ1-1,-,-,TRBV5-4,TGTGCCAGCAGCAAGGGACTCCTAGGGGACACTGAAGCTTTCTTT,CASSKGLLGDTEAFF
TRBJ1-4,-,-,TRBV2,TGTGCCAGCAGTGAAGCATCACTGGGGGCGGTCCAGAAACTGTTTTTT,CASSEASLGAVQKLFF
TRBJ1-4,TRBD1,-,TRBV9,TGTGCCAGCAGCGTAGACCAGGGACAGGGGAATGAAAAACTGTTTTTT,CASSVDQGQGNEKLFF
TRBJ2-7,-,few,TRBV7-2,TGTGCCAGCAGCTTAGCGTTTTCAGTTTACGAGCAGTACTTC,CASSLAFSVYEQYF
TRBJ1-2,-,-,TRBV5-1,TGCGCCAGCAGGCGAGACAGCAATCTGAACTATGGCTACACCTTC,CASRRDSNLNYGYTF
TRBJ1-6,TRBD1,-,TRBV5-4,TGTGCCAGCAGCTTCGGAGGGACAGGGCAAAAAATCCACTTT,CASSFGGTGQKIHF
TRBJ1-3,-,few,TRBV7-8,TGTGCCAGCAGCCCAAGTGGAAACACCATATATTTT,CASSPSGNTIYF
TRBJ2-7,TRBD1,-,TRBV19,TGTGCCAGTAGTCCCCGGGACAGGTCTATCGAGCAGTACTTC,CASSPRDRSIEQYF
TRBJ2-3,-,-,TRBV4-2,TGTGCCAGCAGCCGCACAAACACAGATACGCAGTATTTT,CASSRTNTDTQYF
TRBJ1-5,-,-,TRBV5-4,TGTGCCAGCAGCCATGACCGGTATCAGCCCCAGCATTTT,CASSHDRYQPQHF
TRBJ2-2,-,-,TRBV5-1,TGCGCCAGCAGCTTGGTTACTGGAGCCCTGAACACCGGGGAGCTGTTTTTT,CASSLVTGALNTGELFF
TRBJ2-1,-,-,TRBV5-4,TGTGCCAGCAGCTGGCGATTAGCCGAGGCCTACAATGAGCAGTTCTTC,CASSWRLAEAYNEQFF
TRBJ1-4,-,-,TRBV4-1,TGCGCCAGCAGCTCCGAGAGGAAACTGTTTTTT,CASSSERKLFF
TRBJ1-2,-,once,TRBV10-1,TGCGCCAGCAGTGGGGGTGTAGGCCCTGGCTATGGCTACACCTTC,CASSGGVGPGYGYTF
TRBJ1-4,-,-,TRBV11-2,TGTGCCAGCAGGGGACAACGTGCAACTAATGAAAAACTGTTTTTT,CASRGQRATNEKLFF
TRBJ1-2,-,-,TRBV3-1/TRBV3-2,TGTGCCAGCAGCCAAGAGGTGGGGCCCAAGGGCTACACCTTC,CASSQEVGPKGYTF
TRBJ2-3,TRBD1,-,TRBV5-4,TGTGCCAGCAGCTTTACGGGACAGGGGCTTACAGATACGCAGTATTTT,CASSFTGQGLTDTQYF
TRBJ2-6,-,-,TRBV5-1,TGCGCCAGCAGTAACGGACATAACTCTGGGGCCAACGTCCTGACTTTC,CASSNGHNSGANVLTF
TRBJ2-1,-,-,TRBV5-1,TGCGCCAGCAGCTTGATTGTTATAGCGGACAATGAGCAGTTCTTC,CASSLIVIADNEQFF
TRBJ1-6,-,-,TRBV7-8,TGTGCCAGCAGCTTAGGCAGGGCCCGGTCACCCCTCCACTTT,CASSLGRARSPLHF
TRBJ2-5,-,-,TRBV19,TGTGCCAGTAGTGTTCGGCCGGTTGGGGAGACCCAGTACTTC,CASSVRPVGETQYF
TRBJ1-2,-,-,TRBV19,TGTGCCAGTAGTATGGACACGCTGTACTATGGCTACACCTTC,CASSMDTLYYGYTF
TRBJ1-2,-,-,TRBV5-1,TGCGCCAGCAGCCCTACATCTGGGAGCCCATGGGGCTACACCTTC,CASSPTSGSPWGYTF
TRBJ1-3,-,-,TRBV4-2,TGTGCCAGCAGCCAATACAGGGACTCTGGAAACACCATATATTTT,CASSQYRDSGNTIYF
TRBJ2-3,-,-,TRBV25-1,TGTGCCAGCAGTGAACGGGGGTACGGCACAGATACGCAGTATTTT,CASSERGYGTDTQYF
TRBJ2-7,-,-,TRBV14,TGTGCCAGCAGCCAAGATAAGGACAGCTCCTACGAGCAGTACTTC,CASSQDKDSSYEQYF
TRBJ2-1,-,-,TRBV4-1,TGCGCCAGCAGCCAAGTTCGGGGGCGGGAGTGGTACAATGAGCAGTTCTTC,CASSQVRGREWYNEQFF
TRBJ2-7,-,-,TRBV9,TGTGCCAGCAGCCCGCTGGGAGTCGGCTACGAGCAGTACTTC,CASSPLGVGYEQYF
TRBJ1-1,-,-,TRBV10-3,TGTGCCATCAGTGAGTCAGGGATGAACACTGAAGCTTTCTTT,CAISESGMNTEAFF
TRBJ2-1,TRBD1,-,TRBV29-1,TGCAGCGTTGAGAACAGGGGGTTGAATGAGCAGTTCTTC,CSVENRGLNEQFF
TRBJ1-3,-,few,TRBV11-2,TGTGCCAGCTTAGGGAGGGACCTCTTCTCTGGAAACACCATATATTTT,CASLGRDLFSGNTIYF